These 18 T cell receptor beta chains were all obtained from the same sample, sequenced in a study of T cells in tuberculosis listed by TCRdb under 2018. This sample's time point label indicates: new active TB diagnosis, blood taken before or within 7 days of starting treatment. The library was made by the immunoSEQ multiplex PCR assay. Held by TCRdb, this immuneACCESS table contains in-frame sequences only and omits some clones. Under half of the omission traces to an unresolved V gene where checked; the cause of the rest is unknown. The sample includes fewer than 55,000 clones, with about 96% observed a single time. More than 1.4% of the sample is in the top ten clones. This material consisted of PBMCs, taken at tuberculosis diagnosis. All receptors derive from an adult with tuberculosis.

The gene calls are TRBV7-9 and TRBJ1-1, with TRBD1 identical over 7 bases. Per the germline V gene, CDR1 is SEHNR and CDR2 is FQNEAQ (reference sequence). This CDR3 is 19 amino acids long. Germline trimming cut 0 bases from V and 2 bases from J; bases unmatched to any gene: 15. The DNA of the CDR3 is TGTGCCAGCAGCTTAGCCCGACAGGGTCTGGGAGGTGCCAACACTGAAGCTTTCTTT. Its protein product is CASSLARQGLGGANTEAFF. The full variable domain, completed using reference TRBV7-9 and TRBJ1-1, is DTGVSQNPRHKITKRGQNVTFRCDPISEHNRLYWYRQTLGQGPEFLTYFQNEAQLEKSRLLSDRFSAERPKGSFSTLEIQRTEQGDSAMYLCASSLARQGLGGANTEAFFGQGTRLTVV.

This chain uses TRBV5-4 with TRBJ1-1; weak D call: TRBD1 (6 bases). Trimming shortened V by 0 bases and J by 0 bases, and 9 bases separated the two germline ends. Germline V gene lookup returns CDR1 SGHNT and CDR2 YYREEE (reference sequence). The CDR3 totals 15 residues. The CDR3 DNA reads TGTGCCAGCAGCTTGGGGGGACAACTGAACACTGAAGCTTTCTTT. Its protein is CASSLGGQLNTEAFF.

The chain has TRBV5-4 and TRBJ1-1; 11 positions agree with TRBD1. Losses at the gene ends were 0 bases for V and 4 bases for J; bases not matched to a gene: 5. Germline assignment: CDR1 SGHNT and CDR2 YYREEE (reference sequence). The CDR3 spans 16 residues. DNA for the CDR3: TGTGCCAGCAGCTTGGGGGGACAGGGGGAGGGCACTGAAGCTTTCTTT. Translation: CASSLGGQGEGTEAFF.

The chain combines TRBV27 with TRBJ1-5, with D hard to call. V lost 5 bases to trimming and J lost 2 bases, with 10 bases between them. The germline CDR1 and CDR2 sequences are MNHEY and SMNVEV (reference sequence). The CDR3 contains 14 residues. The CDR3 DNA sequence: TGTGCCAGCAGTGTCAGACAAGGCAATCAGCCCCAGCATTTT. Amino acids: CASSVRQGNQPQHF.

The rearrangement links TRBV29-1 to TRBJ1-1; tentative D call: TRBD1 (6 bases). Germline V gives CDR1 SQVTM, CDR2 ANQGSEA. V was cut by 7 bases and J by 0 bases, with 12 bases left in between. The CDR3 has 13 residues. The CDR3 DNA sequence: TGCAGCGGGAGACAGGCGTTGAACACTGAAGCTTTCTTT. This encodes CSGRQALNTEAFF.

The gene calls are TRBV30 and TRBJ1-2; 12 nucleotides agree with TRBD1. CDR1 GTSNPN and CDR2 SVGIG come from the germline V gene (reference sequence). This CDR3 spans 14 amino acids. Losses at the gene ends were 4 bases for V and 8 bases for J; bases not matched to a gene: 8. CDR3 sequence (DNA): TGTGCCTGGACCCCGGTAGGGACAGGGGGCGGCTACACCTTC. Translation: CAWTPVGTGGGYTF.

This chain joins TRBV4-1 and TRBJ1-4; tentatively, D is TRBD1 (5 bases). The CDR3 contains 13 residues. V was pared by 4 bases and J by 8 bases, with 11 bases between. Germline V gene lookup returns CDR1 MGHRA and CDR2 YSYEKL. The chain's CDR3 is CASSLGPREKLFF. The CDR3 nucleotides are TGCGCCAGCAGCCTGGGGCCAAGGGAAAAACTGTTTTTT.

This rearrangement joins TRBV7-2 to TRBJ2-1; possibly TRBD1 for D (5 bases). Trimming removed 4 bases at V and 4 bases at J, with 14 bases between. The CDR3 contains 15 residues. Germline CDR1 and CDR2: SGHTA and FQGNSA. The CDR3 DNA reads TGTGCCAGCAGCTGGGCCGGGCAGGGTTACAATGAGCAGTTCTTC. Translating it yields CASSWAGQGYNEQFF.

This chain links TRBV7-9 with TRBJ2-1, with TRBD2 matching 9 bases. Trimming at V came to 0 bases and at J to 6 bases, leaving 12 bases not matched to a gene. Per germline, CDR1 SEHNR and CDR2 FQNEAQ (reference sequence). The CDR3 length is 18 residues. CDR3 nucleotide sequence: TGTGCCAGCAGCTTAGCTGATCGTTGGCGGGAGGGTTCCAATGAGCAGTTCTTC. Encoded protein: CASSLADRWREGSNEQFF.

V gene TRBV5-4 combines with J gene TRBJ2-7; 8 positions match TRBD2. Germline V gene sequence: CDR1 SGHNT, CDR2 YYREEE (reference sequence). This CDR3 is built from 14 residues. Unmatched junction bases numbered 6, after V lost 4 bases and J lost 3 bases. The CDR3 spells CASSPGRGGYEQYF. The CDR3, as DNA: TGTGCCAGCAGCCCCGGGAGGGGTGGCTACGAGCAGTACTTC.

For this clone: One junction end does not reproduce the germline sequence, and a read error may be involved. The chain is built from TRBV27 and TRBJ2-1, with 10 bases fitting TRBD2. This CDR3 region has 14 residues. Germline V gene lookup returns CDR1 MNHEY and CDR2 SMNVEV (reference sequence). Written as DNA, the CDR3 is TGTGCCAGCAGTGTATCTAGCGGGAGAAATGAGCAGTTCTTC. Its translation is CASSVSSGRNEQFF.

This clone appeared a single time. The chain recombines TRBV7-8 with TRBJ2-1; D perhaps matches TRBD2 (6 bases). The germline gives CDR1 SGHVS, CDR2 FQNEAQ. Trimming took off 6 bases at V and 0 bases at J, with 12 bases between the two ends. The CDR3 extends over 15 amino acids. The CDR3 protein is CASRRLVLSYNEQFF. The CDR3 DNA reads TGTGCCAGCAGGAGACTAGTCCTCTCCTACAATGAGCAGTTCTTC.

The chain joins TRBV7-9 to TRBJ1-1; a weak D match, TRBD1 (5 bases). CDR3 length: 14 amino acids. The V and J ends lost 2 bases and 1 base respectively, with 8 bases between them. The V gene's germline CDR1 is SEHNR and CDR2 FQNEAQ (reference sequence). The CDR3 here is CASSLQGGNTEAFF. The CDR3 region has the DNA TGTGCCAGCAGCTTACAGGGAGGGAACACTGAAGCTTTCTTT.

The chain carries TRBV19 and TRBJ1-1; D might be TRBD1 (5 bases). Per germline, CDR1 LNHDA and CDR2 SQIVND (reference sequence). Trimming cost V 3 bases and J 2 bases, with 16 bases left between them. This CDR3 is 16 amino acids long. CDR3 coding DNA: TGTGCCAGTAGTATGGGATTCACAGGCTCAAACACTGAAGCTTTCTTT. Residues: CASSMGFTGSNTEAFF.

This clone was detected only once. The rearrangement joins TRBV11-2 to TRBJ2-2, with TRBD2 matching over 11 bases. CDR1 is SGHAT, CDR2 FQNNGV, per germline. CDR3 length equals 16 residues. The V gene end was trimmed by 4 bases and the J gene end by 5 bases; junction bases not matched to a gene: 6. The CDR3 DNA reads as TGTGCCAGCAGCTCTCTAGCGGGAGGAAGGACCGGGGAGCTGTTTTTT. Amino acids: CASSSLAGGRTGELFF.

The chain links TRBV7-8 to TRBJ2-1, with 10 nucleotides matching TRBD2. CDR1 is SGHVS, CDR2 FQNEAQ, per germline. The CDR3 length is 17 residues. With 5 bases clipped from V and 4 bases from J, the junction kept 11 bases outside the gene matches. The CDR3 DNA follows: TGTGCCAGCAGCCCGAATACGCGGGGACTAGCGTACAATGAGCAGTTCTTC. Residues: CASSPNTRGLAYNEQFF.

V usage is TRBV28 and J usage is TRBJ2-3; the match to TRBD1 covers 8 bases. The CDR3 has 15 residues. Per germline, CDR1 MDHEN and CDR2 SYDVKM. J was trimmed by 6 bases and V by 5 bases; bases with no gene match: 10. The DNA for the CDR3 is TGTGCCAGCAGTCAGCGACAGGGGCGTCCTGATACGCAGTATTTT. Its protein is CASSQRQGRPDTQYF.

CDR3 residues: CASSLDLAGASYEQYF. CDR3 sequence (DNA): TGCGCCAGCAGCTTGGACTTAGCGGGAGCCTCCTACGAGCAGTACTTC. This chain joins TRBV5-1 and TRBJ2-7, with 9 bases identical to TRBD2. The CDR3 loop spans 16 amino acids. Trimming removed 0 bases from V and 0 bases from J; junction bases left unmatched: 4. The germline V gene encodes CDR1 SGHRS and CDR2 YFSETQ. Full variable domain (missing parts from reference TRBV5-1 and TRBJ2-7): KAGVTQTPRYLIKTRGQQVTLSCSPISGHRSVSWYQQTPGQGLQFLFEYFSETQRNKGNFPGRFSGRQFSNSRSEMNVSTLELGDSALYLCASSLDLAGASYEQYFGPGTRLTVT.